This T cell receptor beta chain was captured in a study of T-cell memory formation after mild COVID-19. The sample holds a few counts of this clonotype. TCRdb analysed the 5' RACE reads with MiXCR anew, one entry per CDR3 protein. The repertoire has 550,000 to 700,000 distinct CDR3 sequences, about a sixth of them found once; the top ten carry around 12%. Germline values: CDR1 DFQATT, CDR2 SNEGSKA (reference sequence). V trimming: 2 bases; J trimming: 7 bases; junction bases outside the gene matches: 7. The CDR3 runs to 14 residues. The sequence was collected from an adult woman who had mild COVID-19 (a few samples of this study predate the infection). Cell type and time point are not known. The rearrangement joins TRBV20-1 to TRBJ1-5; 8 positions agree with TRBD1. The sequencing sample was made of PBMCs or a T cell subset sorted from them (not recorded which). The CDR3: CSARNRQGRQPQHF. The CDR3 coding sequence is TGCAGTGCTAGAAATCGACAGGGGCGCCAGCCCCAGCATTTT.